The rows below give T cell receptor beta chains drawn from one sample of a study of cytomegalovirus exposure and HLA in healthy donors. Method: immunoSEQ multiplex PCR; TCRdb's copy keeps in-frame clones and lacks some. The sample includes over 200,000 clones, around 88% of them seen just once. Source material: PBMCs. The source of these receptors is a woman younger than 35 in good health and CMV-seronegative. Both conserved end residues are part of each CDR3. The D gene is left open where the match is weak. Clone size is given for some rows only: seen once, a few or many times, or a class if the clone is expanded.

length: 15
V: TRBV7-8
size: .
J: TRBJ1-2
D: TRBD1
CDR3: CASSTFDRANYGYTF
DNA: TGTGCCAGCAGTACCTTCGACAGGGCCAACTATGGCTACACCTTC

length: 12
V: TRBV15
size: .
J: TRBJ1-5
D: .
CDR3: CATGEYNQPQHF
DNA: TGTGCCACCGGGGAGTACAATCAGCCCCAGCATTTT

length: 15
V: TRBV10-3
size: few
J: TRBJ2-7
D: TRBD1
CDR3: CAISAPGQGIDEQYF
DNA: TGTGCCATCAGTGCCCCGGGACAGGGGATCGACGAGCAGTACTTC

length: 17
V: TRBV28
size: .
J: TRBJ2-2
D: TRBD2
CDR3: CASSLAGGRLFGGELFF
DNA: TGTGCCAGCAGTTTAGCGGGAGGGCGGTTGTTTGGCGGGGAGCTGTTTTTT

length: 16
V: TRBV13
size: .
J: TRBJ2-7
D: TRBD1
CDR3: CASSANRDRTSHEQYF
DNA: TGTGCCAGCAGCGCAAACCGGGACAGGACCTCCCACGAGCAGTACTTC

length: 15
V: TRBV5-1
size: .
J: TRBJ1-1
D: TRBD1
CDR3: CASSRLGQGGTEAFF
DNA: TGCGCCAGCAGCCGGTTAGGACAGGGAGGAACTGAAGCTTTCTTT

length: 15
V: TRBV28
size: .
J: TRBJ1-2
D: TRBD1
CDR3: CASSVLTGGSYGYTF
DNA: TGTGCCAGCAGTGTACTGACAGGGGGCAGTTATGGCTACACCTTC

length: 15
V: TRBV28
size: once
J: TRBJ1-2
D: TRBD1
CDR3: CASSFTRGKLVGYTF
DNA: TGTGCCAGCAGTTTTACCAGGGGGAAATTGGTTGGCTACACCTTC

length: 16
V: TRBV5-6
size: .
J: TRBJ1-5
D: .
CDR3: CASSSGGRSVNQPQHF
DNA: TGTGCCAGCAGCAGCGGTGGGCGGAGTGTCAATCAGCCCCAGCATTTT

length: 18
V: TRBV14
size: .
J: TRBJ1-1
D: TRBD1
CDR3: CASSQERGQGSFYTEAFF
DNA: TGTGCCAGCAGCCAAGAGAGAGGACAGGGCTCTTTCTACACTGAAGCTTTCTTT

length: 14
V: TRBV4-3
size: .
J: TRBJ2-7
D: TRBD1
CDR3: CASSQEAGGREQYF
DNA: TGCGCCAGCAGCCAGGAGGCAGGGGGCCGCGAGCAGTACTTC

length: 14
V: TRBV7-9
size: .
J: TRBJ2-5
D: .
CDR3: CASSLAGRPETQYF
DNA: TGTGCCAGCAGCTTAGCAGGGAGGCCGGAGACCCAGTACTTC

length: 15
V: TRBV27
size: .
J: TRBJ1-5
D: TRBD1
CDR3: CASSRDRGENQPQHF
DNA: TGTGCCAGCAGTCGGGACAGGGGGGAGAATCAGCCCCAGCATTTT

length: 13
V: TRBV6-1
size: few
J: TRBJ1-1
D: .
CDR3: CASSGTRNTEAFF
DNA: TGTGCCAGCAGTGGAACACGTAACACTGAAGCTTTCTTT

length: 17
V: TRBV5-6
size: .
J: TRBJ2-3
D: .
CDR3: CASSLTIGGPSTDTQYF
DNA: TGTGCCAGCAGCTTGACGATTGGAGGTCCTAGCACAGATACGCAGTATTTT

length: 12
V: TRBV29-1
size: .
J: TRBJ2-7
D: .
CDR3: CSVSGISYEQYF
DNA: TGCAGCGTTAGCGGTATCTCCTACGAGCAGTACTTC

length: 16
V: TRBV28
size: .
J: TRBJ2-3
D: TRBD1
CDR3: CASGSGGTGGRDTQYF
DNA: TGTGCCAGCGGTTCTGGTGGGACAGGGGGAAGGGATACGCAGTATTTT

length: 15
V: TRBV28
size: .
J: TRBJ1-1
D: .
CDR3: CASSPVSGWNTEAFF
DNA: TGTGCCAGCAGCCCAGTCAGCGGATGGAACACTGAAGCTTTCTTT

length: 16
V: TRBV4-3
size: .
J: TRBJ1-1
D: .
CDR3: CASSQEGTTRYTEAFF
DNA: TGCGCCAGCAGCCAAGAGGGTACAACTAGGTACACTGAAGCTTTCTTT

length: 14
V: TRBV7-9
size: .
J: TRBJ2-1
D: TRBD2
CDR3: CASSPSGRYNEQFF
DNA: TGTGCCAGCAGTCCTAGCGGGCGTTACAATGAGCAGTTCTTC

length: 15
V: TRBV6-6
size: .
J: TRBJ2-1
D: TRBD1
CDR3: CASSLGQGAFNEQFF
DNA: TGTGCCAGCAGTTTGGGACAGGGGGCATTCAATGAGCAGTTCTTC

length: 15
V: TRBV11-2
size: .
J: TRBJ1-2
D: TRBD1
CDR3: CASSGYGTAKGGYTF
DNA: TGTGCCAGCAGCGGATACGGGACAGCTAAAGGTGGCTACACCTTC

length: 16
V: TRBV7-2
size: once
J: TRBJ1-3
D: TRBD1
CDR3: CASSVAGQGSGNTIYF
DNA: TGTGCCAGCAGCGTAGCGGGACAGGGTTCAGGAAACACCATATATTTT